The T cell receptor beta chain under discussion was sequenced for a study of blood T cells in healthy people across ages. For the second PCR, which ran for roughly 6 to 12 cycles, a sample-barcoded 5' primer and a J-beta primer mix were used. TCRdb recomputed calls from the 5' RACE reads with MiXCR, one row per CDR3 protein. Seen here are roughly 800,000 distinct CDR3 sequences, roughly 60% observed once, and the top ten hold approximately 21%. CDR3 length equals 12 residues. CDR1 and CDR2 (germline): SGHTA, FQGNSA. The TCR was taken from a man aged 30-40 years in good health. The V and J genes are TRBV7-2 and TRBJ2-5; D uncertain. The J call is in doubt because the DNA end fits TRBJ2-7 better. The sample consisted of blood. CDR3 nucleotides: TGTGCCAGCAGCTTAGAGTTCAACGAGCAGTACTTC. Its translation: CASSLEFNEQYF.